Below are 25 T cell receptor beta chains sequenced from a single sample in a study of low-dose radiotherapy and immunotherapy resistance in tumors. Alpha- and beta-chain coverage of first-strand cDNA came from TRAV- and TRBV-specific primers. TCR amplification involved roughly 21 PCR cycles with a constant-region primer and V-primer adapter. From the reads, TCRdb called clonotypes with MiXCR, one entry per CDR3 protein. The sample shows tens of thousands of distinct CDR3 sequences, 15% to 20% of them seen only once. Indicated time point: before trial treatment. This specimen consisted of PBMCs, obtained before treatment. All receptors derive from a male donor with prostate cancer.

This clonotype occurred many times. The chain joins TRBV5-1 to TRBJ1-2; the match to TRBD1 covers 9 bases. CDR3 length: 15 residues. Germline V gene lookup returns CDR1 SGHRS and CDR2 YFSETQ. V gave up 6 bases and J gave up 4 bases; unmatched junction bases: 10. The CDR3 DNA sequence: TGCGCCAGCACACCCGGGACAGGGACCTCCTATGGCTACACCTTC. This codes for CASTPGTGTSYGYTF. The full variable domain, completed using reference TRBV5-1 and TRBJ1-2, is KAGVTQTPRYLIKTRGQQVTLSCSPISGHRSVSWYQQTPGQGLQFLFEYFSETQRNKGNFPGRFSGRQFSNSRSEMNVSTLELGDSALYLCASTPGTGTSYGYTFGSGTRLTVV.

This clonotype appeared many times. The rearrangement uses TRBV3-1 and TRBJ2-1; tentative D call: TRBD1 (5 bases). CDR3 size: 17 residues. The V end was cut by 0 bases, the J end by 2 bases, with 14 bases between. Germline values: CDR1 LGHDT, CDR2 YNNKEL (reference sequence). CDR3 in amino acids: CASSQESSGRPYNEQFF. The CDR3 DNA follows: TGTGCCAGCAGCCAAGAATCGTCAGGGCGTCCCTACAATGAGCAGTTCTTC.

This clonotype was counted only a few times. The V gene is TRBV2, the J gene TRBJ1-2; TRBD1 might be the D (6 bases). Germline V CDR1 and CDR2: SNHLY, FYNNEI. The CDR3 runs 15 residues. V lost 8 bases and J lost 4, with 20 bases in between. CDR3 nucleotides: TGTGCCAGCCGGCGTTACAGGGTTGGGGGCTATGGCTACACCTTC. It codes for CASRRYRVGGYGYTF.

This clonotype was counted at least ten times. In DNA form, the CDR3 reads TGTGCCAGCAGCGTAGGCCTAGCGGGGGGTTACAATGAGCAGTTCTTC. This gives the protein CASSVGLAGGYNEQFF. The chain couples TRBV7-2 to TRBJ2-1; 11 nucleotides line up with TRBD2. From germline, CDR1 is SGHTA and CDR2 FQGNSA. The CDR3 consists of 16 residues. V was clipped by 5 bases and J by 4 bases; unmatched bases: 7.

This clonotype was recorded at least ten times. This rearrangement joins TRBV20-1 to TRBJ1-2; D is undetermined. Germline V gene lookup returns CDR1 DFQATT and CDR2 SNEGSKA (reference sequence). The CDR3 is 10 amino acids. V was pared by 4 bases and J by 5 bases, with 5 bases between. Written as DNA, the CDR3 is TGCAGTGCTATCGATTATGGCTACACCTTC. Translating gives CSAIDYGYTF.

This clonotype has ten or more counts. This chain joins TRBV5-5 and TRBJ2-5; D not resolved. The length of the CDR3 is 13 residues. V was shortened by 1 base and J by 2 bases, with 6 bases between the two germline ends. CDR1 and CDR2 from the germline V gene are SGHKS and YYEKEE (reference sequence). CDR3 sequence reads: CASSLSYQETQYF. CDR3 bases: TGTGCCAGCAGCTTGTCGTATCAAGAGACCCAGTACTTC.

This clonotype was observed at least ten times. This rearrangement joins TRBV5-1 to TRBJ2-2; TRBD1 matches at 10 bases. The V segment lost 4 bases and the J segment 7 bases; nucleotides outside the gene matches: 13. CDR1 is SGHRS and CDR2 is YFSETQ in the germline V gene. The CDR3 consists of 17 residues. The CDR3 protein is CASSPRSLTGGYGELFF. In DNA, the CDR3 is TGCGCCAGCAGCCCCCGGAGTCTGACAGGGGGCTACGGGGAGCTGTTTTTT.

In its sample, this clonotype was seen many times. The rearrangement uses TRBV7-8 and TRBJ2-3; 7 bases line up with TRBD1. V trimming: 6 bases; J trimming: 6 bases; junction bases outside the gene matches: 3. The CDR3 has 12 amino acids. Germline V gene lookup returns CDR1 SGHVS and CDR2 FQNEAQ. DNA of the CDR3: TGTGCCAGCAGACCGGGACAGGATACGCAGTATTTT. As protein: CASRPGQDTQYF.

This clonotype was recorded many times. The rearrangement uses TRBV6-6 and TRBJ2-5; TRBD2 might be the D (6 bases). Germline lookup yields CDR1 MNHNY and CDR2 SVGAGI (reference sequence). CDR3 length: 12 residues. V was pared by 2 bases and J by 5 bases, with 6 bases between. Written as DNA, the CDR3 is TGTGCCAGCAGTTACGGGGGGGAGACCCAGTACTTC. Translated: CASSYGGETQYF.

This clonotype came up many times. This CDR3 reads CASSSRPGANVLTF. The CDR3 DNA is TGTGCCAGCAGTTCTAGGCCCGGGGCCAACGTCCTGACTTTC. The J gene is TRBJ2-6, the V gene TRBV6-6; no definite D call. This CDR3 spans 14 amino acids. The V end was cut by 4 bases, the J end by 4 bases, with 8 bases between. In germline, CDR1 is MNHNY, CDR2 SVGAGI (reference sequence).

This clonotype appeared many times. The V and J genes are TRBV5-1 and TRBJ2-3, with D perhaps assigned TRBD1 or TRBD2 (6 bases each). The V gene's germline CDR1 is SGHRS and CDR2 YFSETQ. Trimming stripped 3 bases from V and 1 base from J, with 12 bases between. This CDR3 is 15 amino acids long. The CDR3 coding sequence is TGCGCCAGCAGCTACGGTGGGGGGCGCACAGATACGCAGTATTTT. Amino acid sequence: CASSYGGGRTDTQYF.

In its sample, this clonotype was seen once. V gene TRBV29-1 combines with J gene TRBJ2-7; 10 positions agree with TRBD1. This CDR3 spans 16 amino acids. Germline lookup yields CDR1 SQVTM and CDR2 ANQGSEA. J gave up 2 bases and V 0 bases, and 7 bases lay outside the gene matches. CDR3 in amino acids: CSVEDVGQGQTYEQYF. The CDR3 DNA sequence: TGCAGCGTTGAAGATGTGGGACAGGGGCAGACCTACGAGCAGTACTTC.

This clonotype was picked up many times. This chain's CDR3 is CASSLVRGEGEKLFF. DNA for the CDR3: TGTGCCAGCAGCTTAGTTAGGGGAGAAGGGGAAAAACTGTTTTTT. This sequence joins TRBV7-2 and TRBJ1-4, with D possibly TRBD1 on 5 matching bases. The CDR3 totals 15 residues. The V end lost 1 base, the J end lost 8 bases, and 14 bases lay between the germline ends. Germline CDR1 is SGHTA and CDR2 is FQGNSA.

The table lists this clonotype with many counts. This chain uses TRBV10-3 with TRBJ2-7; 8 bases are a match to TRBD1. This CDR3 region has 17 residues. J was trimmed by 5 bases and V by 4 bases; bases with no gene match: 16. CDR1 is ENHRY and CDR2 is SYGVKD in the germline V gene. The CDR3 nucleotides read TGTGCCATCAGTGTTCGAATGGACCGGGACAGGCCCAACGAGCAGTACTTC. It codes for CAISVRMDRDRPNEQYF.

This clonotype has ten or more counts. This chain connects TRBV7-8 to TRBJ1-1; D gene ambiguous. Germline loops: CDR1 SGHVS, CDR2 FQNEAQ. V shed 2 bases and J shed 1 base, with 8 bases lying between them. The CDR3 loop spans 14 amino acids. In nucleotides, the CDR3 is TGTGCCAGCAGCTTACGACCTTCGAACACTGAAGCTTTCTTT. Its protein is CASSLRPSNTEAFF.

The rearrangement uses TRBV29-1 and TRBJ2-3; 7 nucleotides match TRBD2. With 4 bases clipped from V and 4 bases from J, the junction kept 5 bases outside the gene matches. The CDR3 loop spans 13 amino acids. The germline gives CDR1 SQVTM, CDR2 ANQGSEA. The CDR3 spells CSVGASGADTQYF. The DNA of the CDR3 is TGCAGCGTTGGGGCTAGCGGAGCAGATACGCAGTATTTT.

This clonotype occurred many times. The J gene is TRBJ1-5, the V gene TRBV5-1; 11 bases align to TRBD1. Germline CDR1 SGHRS, CDR2 YFSETQ. J was trimmed by 5 bases and V by 0 bases; bases with no gene match: 4. This CDR3 has 16 amino acids. The CDR3 spells CASSLGGQGGDQPQHF. The CDR3 DNA sequence: TGCGCCAGCAGCTTGGGGGGACAGGGGGGCGATCAGCCCCAGCATTTT.

The genes are TRBV12-3 or TRBV12-4 and TRBJ1-5; 7 positions match TRBD1. This CDR3 spans 14 amino acids. Trimming took 5 bases from V and 6 from J; bases not matched to a gene: 7. CDR3 in amino acids: CASSITGQSQPQHF. In DNA, the CDR3 is TGTGCCAGCAGTATTACGGGACAGAGTCAGCCCCAGCATTTT.

This clonotype occurred many times. The chain combines TRBV6-4 with TRBJ1-2; 10 bases agree with TRBD1. CDR3 length: 14 amino acids. CDR1 is MRHNA, CDR2 SNTAGT, per germline. Losses at the gene ends were 8 bases for V and 3 bases for J; bases not matched to a gene: 6. The CDR3 reads CASSRQGADYGYTF. DNA of the CDR3: TGTGCCAGCTCCCGACAGGGGGCCGACTATGGCTACACCTTC.

The chain employs TRBV29-1 and TRBJ2-7, with a weak D call TRBD1 (6 bases). With 5 bases removed from V and 6 bases from J, the gap between germline ends came to 17 bases. In germline, CDR1 is SQVTM, CDR2 ANQGSEA. There are 13 residues in the CDR3. CDR3 amino acids: CSVSTGTPFEQYF. In DNA form, the CDR3 reads TGCAGCGTTTCGACCGGGACACCCTTCGAGCAGTACTTC.

This clonotype was seen ten or more times. The rearrangement joins TRBV5-6 to TRBJ2-3; 11 positions agree with TRBD1. The V gene end was trimmed by 4 bases and the J gene end by 4 bases; junction bases not matched to a gene: 8. CDR3 length: 16 residues. Germline CDR1 is SGHDT and CDR2 is YYEEEE. The CDR3 nucleotides are TGTGCCAGCAGCCAAGCTGGACAGGGGGCCGCAGATACGCAGTATTTT. Amino acids: CASSQAGQGAADTQYF.

This chain uses TRBV4-1 with TRBJ1-2; TRBD1 aligns across 7 bases. The length of the CDR3 is 17 residues. CDR1 and CDR2 (germline): MGHRA, YSYEKL. The V gene end was trimmed by 3 bases and the J gene end by 6 bases; junction bases not matched to a gene: 16. The CDR3: CASSQSRAFRQGHGYTF. In nucleotides, the CDR3 is TGCGCCAGCAGCCAGTCGAGAGCATTCCGACAGGGCCATGGCTACACCTTC.

In this sample, this clonotype turned up many times. The chain combines TRBV11-2 with TRBJ2-7; D perhaps matches TRBD1 (6 bases). The CDR3 consists of 16 residues. Trimming cost V 5 bases and J 2 bases, with 19 bases left between them. The germline gives CDR1 SGHAT, CDR2 FQNNGV. CDR3 in DNA: TGTGCCAGCAGCGGTTACCCTAGGGGGTCTGCCTACGAGCAGTACTTC. This gives the protein CASSGYPRGSAYEQYF. The full variable domain, with the rest looked up from reference TRBV11-2 and TRBJ2-7, is EAGVAQSPRYKIIEKRQSVAFWCNPISGHATLYWYQQILGQGPKLLIQFQNNGVVDDSQLPKDRFSAERLKGVDSTLKIQPAKLEDSAVYLCASSGYPRGSAYEQYFGPGTRLTVT.

This rearrangement joins TRBV14 to TRBJ1-6; D might be TRBD1 (6 bases). The V end lost 4 bases, the J end lost 10 bases, and 14 bases lay between the germline ends. The V gene's germline CDR1 is SGHDN and CDR2 FVKESK. The length of the CDR3 is 14 residues. This CDR3 is CASSRYRVWSPLHF. The CDR3 coding sequence is TGTGCCAGCAGCCGCTACAGGGTATGGTCACCCCTCCACTTT.

This clonotype was seen only a few times. This may be a read error, as it is one base from a much larger clone. The V and J genes are TRBV6-8 and TRBJ2-1; a possible D gene is TRBD2 (5 bases). With 5 bases removed from V and 4 bases from J, the gap between germline ends came to 9 bases. Germline CDR1 and CDR2: MNHGY and SAAAGT. This CDR3 has 13 amino acids. The CDR3 protein is CASSPLAYNEQFF. CDR3 in DNA: TGTGCCAGCAGTCCCCTAGCATACAATGAGCAGTTCTTC.